This entry is about one TCR beta chain. Its antigen is not identified. This sample also contains other DNA sequences that code for the same CDR3. This CDR3 comprises 13 residues. V was shortened by 0 bases and J by 1 base, with 3 bases between the two germline ends. Germline V CDR1 and CDR2: SGHDN, FVKESK. This entry comes from a study of cytomegalovirus exposure and HLA in healthy donors. Findings of the study overall: Earlier analysis found most TCR beta V segments productive about 87% or about 30% of the time.

The PCR used 60 Vbeta and 13 Jbeta primers. Produced via immunoSEQ multiplex PCR; TCRdb's table is partial and in-frame only. The sample includes roughly 120,000 clones, under 70% of them seen just once. Healthy individuals who donated bone marrow served as the donors. This sequence was found in a man aged 30 to 39 in good health and CMV-seropositive. The sequencing input was PBMCs. The genes are TRBV14 and TRBJ1-1, with D hard to call. CDR3 loop: CASSQDQNTEAFF. The CDR3 coding sequence is TGTGCCAGCAGCCAAGATCAGAACACTGAAGCTTTCTTT.